The 18 T cell receptor beta chains listed next were all sequenced from one sample in a study of blood T cell repertoires in COVID-19. TCRdb keeps only in-frame clones here, not all; method: immunoSEQ multiplex PCR. This table holds about 190,000 clones, about 90% found once. Sequencing was done on a sample of peripheral blood. The receptors originated from a man aged 45-60 years with acute or convalescent COVID-19.

The V gene is TRBV27, the J gene TRBJ2-1; the match to TRBD1 covers 8 bases. This CDR3 is built from 15 residues. Per germline, CDR1 MNHEY and CDR2 SMNVEV (reference sequence). Trimming cost V 2 bases and J 8 bases; bases outside gene matches: 8. CDR3 protein: CASSLVGTGWDEQFF. The CDR3 nucleotides are TGTGCCAGCAGTTTAGTAGGGACAGGCTGGGATGAGCAGTTCTTC.

V gene TRBV9 combines with J gene TRBJ2-1; 8 bases line up with TRBD2. The germline gives CDR1 SGDLS, CDR2 YYNGEE. Trimming took 4 bases from V and 9 from J; bases not matched to a gene: 6. The CDR3 has 13 amino acids. Here the CDR3 DNA reads TGTGCCAGCAGCCAGACTAGCGTCCGTGAGCAGTTCTTC. Its translation is CASSQTSVREQFF. The variable domain in full, with the rest retrieved from reference TRBV9 and TRBJ2-1, is DSGVTQTPKHLITATGQRVTLRCSPRSGDLSVYWYQQSLDQGLQFLIQYYNGEERAKGNILERFSAQQFPDLHSELNLSSLELGDSALYFCASSQTSVREQFFGPGTRLTVL.

The CDR3 coding sequence is TGCAGCGTTGAGATGGCAGGGGGAGATGAAAAACTGTTTTTT. It codes for CSVEMAGGDEKLFF. The rearrangement uses TRBV29-1 and TRBJ1-4; TRBD1 agrees at 7 bases. After removal of 3 bases from V and 6 bases from J, the junction contained 7 bases not matched to a gene. Per the germline V gene, CDR1 is SQVTM and CDR2 is ANQGSEA. CDR3 length: 14 amino acids.

This sequence joins TRBV4-3 and TRBJ2-2; maybe TRBD2 (7 bases). CDR3 size: 15 residues. Trimming removed 6 bases at V and 3 bases at J, with 14 bases between. Per the germline V gene, CDR1 is LGHNA and CDR2 is YSLEER. The CDR3 nucleotides are TGCGCCAGCAGGAAAGGGGGGGCCGACACCGGGGAGCTGTTTTTT. Its translation: CASRKGGADTGELFF.

The chain is built from TRBV7-2 and TRBJ2-1; 15 nucleotides match TRBD2. The CDR3 length is 18 residues. V lost 3 bases and J lost 7; bases outside the gene matches: 10. Germline V CDR1 and CDR2: SGHTA, FQGNSA. The CDR3 DNA reads TGTGCCAGCAGCTTGCTCGGGACTAGCGGGGGGAGGGTAAATGAGCAGTTCTTC. It yields the protein CASSLLGTSGGRVNEQFF. The full variable domain, its missing parts supplied by reference TRBV7-2 and TRBJ2-1, is GAGVSQSPSNKVTEKGKDVELRCDPISGHTALYWYRQSLGQGLEFLIYFQGNSAPDKSGLPSDRFSAERTGGSVSTLTIQRTQQEDSAVYLCASSLLGTSGGRVNEQFFGPGTRLTVL.

The table lists this clone with a count of one. The rearrangement links TRBV7-6 to TRBJ2-1; 8 nucleotides line up with TRBD2. V lost 6 bases, J lost 0 bases, and 4 bases stayed unmatched. This CDR3 is 15 amino acids long. Germline lookup yields CDR1 SGHVS and CDR2 FNYEAQ. CDR3 nucleotide sequence: TGTGCCAGCAGTAGAAGCGGGAGCTCCTACAATGAGCAGTTCTTC. Amino acids: CASSRSGSSYNEQFF.

The chain recombines TRBV5-4 with TRBJ1-3; the match to TRBD1 covers 9 bases. The CDR3 length is 14 residues. Germline-derived CDR1 and CDR2 are SGHNT and YYREEE (reference sequence). V lost 5 bases and J lost 3; bases outside the gene matches: 3. CDR3 amino acids: CASRTGGVGNTIYF. DNA for the CDR3: TGTGCCAGCAGAACAGGGGGCGTTGGAAACACCATATATTTT.

This rearrangement joins TRBV27 to TRBJ2-7, with 7 bases that match TRBD1. The V and J ends lost 6 bases and 6 bases, in that order; junction bases with no gene match: 11. Germline values: CDR1 MNHEY, CDR2 SMNVEV (reference sequence). The CDR3 runs 14 residues. The CDR3 sequence: CASSFRTGDAEQYF. As DNA, the CDR3 is TGTGCCAGCAGCTTCCGGACAGGCGACGCCGAGCAGTACTTC.

The V gene is TRBV6-6, the J gene TRBJ1-5, with 9 bases aligning to TRBD1. The CDR3 contains 14 residues. Germline CDR1 reads MNHNY; CDR2 reads SVGAGI (reference sequence). V shed 8 bases, J shed 3 bases, and the junction held 5 bases outside the gene matches. The CDR3 bases are TGTGCCAGCCTGACAGGGGGATCCAATCAGCCCCAGCATTTT. Translation gives CASLTGGSNQPQHF.

The chain employs TRBV9 and TRBJ2-3, with D unresolved. The CDR3 contains 14 residues. The V and J ends lost 5 bases and 1 base respectively, with 11 bases between them. Germline V gene sequence: CDR1 SGDLS, CDR2 YYNGEE. The CDR3 DNA reads TGTGCCAGCAGTGCCCCCCTAGGCACAGATACGCAGTATTTT. This translates into CASSAPLGTDTQYF.

The DNA for the CDR3 is TGTGCCACCAGTGACCCCGGTTCAGGGAACTATGGCTACACCTTC. Residues: CATSDPGSGNYGYTF. V gene TRBV24-1 combines with J gene TRBJ1-2, with a possible D match to TRBD1 (5 bases). Trimming removed 4 bases from V and 2 bases from J, with 13 bases in between. CDR3 length equals 15 residues. CDR1 is KGHDR and CDR2 is SFDVKD in the germline V gene.

The chain uses TRBV27 and TRBJ2-2; TRBD1 matches 7 bases. The ends lost 5 bases at V and 9 bases at J; junction bases unmatched: 3. In germline, CDR1 is MNHEY, CDR2 SMNVEV (reference sequence). CDR3 length: 12 residues. In DNA, the CDR3 is TGTGCCAGCAGTACGACAGGGAGGGAGCTGTTTTTT. Residues: CASSTTGRELFF.

The chain uses TRBV19 and TRBJ1-4, with TRBD1 matching 8 bases. The V and J ends lost 7 bases and 8 bases, in that order; junction bases with no gene match: 3. There are 12 residues in the CDR3. CDR1 LNHDA and CDR2 SQIVND come from the germline V gene (reference sequence). The CDR3 coding sequence is TGTGCCAGTACCCAGGGGGCCGAAAAACTGTTTTTT. Protein: CASTQGAEKLFF.

The rearrangement uses TRBV28 and TRBJ1-4; D ambiguous. CDR1 and CDR2 (germline): MDHEN, SYDVKM. CDR3 length: 15 amino acids. Trimming pared 3 bases from V and 0 bases from J, leaving 8 bases between. This CDR3 reads CASSLPGATNEKLFF. CDR3 nucleotides: TGTGCCAGCAGTTTGCCGGGTGCAACTAATGAAAAACTGTTTTTT.

This clone has just a few counts. This sequence may be a read error, since a much larger clone differs from it by one base. Other DNA variants within this sample encode the same CDR3. The chain has TRBV27 and TRBJ1-1, with 10 bases fitting TRBD1. Germline CDR1 reads MNHEY; CDR2 reads SMNVEV (reference sequence). With V trimmed by 6 bases and J by 0 bases, 4 bases remained unmatched. The CDR3 totals 15 residues. CDR3 protein: CASSPTGGLNTEAFF. CDR3 nucleotides: TGTGCCAGCAGCCCGACAGGGGGCCTGAACACTGAAGCTTTCTTT.

This clone was recorded a few times. V gene TRBV9 combines with J gene TRBJ2-3, with 7 positions matching TRBD2. The CDR3 has 16 amino acids. Germline lookup yields CDR1 SGDLS and CDR2 YYNGEE. J gave up 3 bases and V 5 bases, and 12 bases lay outside the gene matches. The DNA of the CDR3 is TGTGCCAGCAGTCCCAGGGCGGGGGACTTTACAGATACGCAGTATTTT. This sequence encodes CASSPRAGDFTDTQYF. The entire variable domain, with the rest obtained from reference TRBV9 and TRBJ2-3, is as follows: DSGVTQTPKHLITATGQRVTLRCSPRSGDLSVYWYQQSLDQGLQFLIQYYNGEERAKGNILERFSAQQFPDLHSELNLSSLELGDSALYFCASSPRAGDFTDTQYFGPGTRLTVL.

The chain links TRBV5-4 to TRBJ2-2; weak D call: TRBD1 (5 bases). Germline CDR1 and CDR2: SGHNT and YYREEE (reference sequence). Deletions cut 4 bases from V and 0 bases from J, with 13 bases between. The CDR3 is 16 amino acids. This chain's CDR3 is CASSPRGQANTGELFF. The CDR3 DNA sequence: TGTGCCAGCAGCCCACGTGGACAAGCGAACACCGGGGAGCTGTTTTTT.

The chain employs TRBV28 and TRBJ2-6; D is ambiguous. CDR1 MDHEN and CDR2 SYDVKM come from the germline V gene. This CDR3 is built from 15 residues. Trimming pared 3 bases from V and 0 bases from J, leaving 6 bases between. The DNA for the CDR3 is TGTGCCAGCAGTTTTCCCGGCTCTGGGGCCAACGTCCTGACTTTC. It codes for CASSFPGSGANVLTF.